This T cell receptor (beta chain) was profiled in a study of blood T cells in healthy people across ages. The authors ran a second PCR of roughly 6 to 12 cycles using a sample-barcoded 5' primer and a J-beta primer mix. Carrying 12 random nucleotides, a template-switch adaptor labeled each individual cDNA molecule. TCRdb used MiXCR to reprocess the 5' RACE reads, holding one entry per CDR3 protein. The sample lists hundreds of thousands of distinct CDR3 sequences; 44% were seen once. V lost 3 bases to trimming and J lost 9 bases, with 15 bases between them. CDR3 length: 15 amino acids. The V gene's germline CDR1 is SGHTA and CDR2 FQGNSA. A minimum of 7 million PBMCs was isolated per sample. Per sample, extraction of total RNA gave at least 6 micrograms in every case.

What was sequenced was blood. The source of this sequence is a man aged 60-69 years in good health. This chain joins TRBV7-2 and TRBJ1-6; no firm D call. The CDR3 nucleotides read TGTGCCAGCAGCTTGGGCCCCGATGTGGGTTCACCCCTCCACTTT. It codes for CASSLGPDVGSPLHF.